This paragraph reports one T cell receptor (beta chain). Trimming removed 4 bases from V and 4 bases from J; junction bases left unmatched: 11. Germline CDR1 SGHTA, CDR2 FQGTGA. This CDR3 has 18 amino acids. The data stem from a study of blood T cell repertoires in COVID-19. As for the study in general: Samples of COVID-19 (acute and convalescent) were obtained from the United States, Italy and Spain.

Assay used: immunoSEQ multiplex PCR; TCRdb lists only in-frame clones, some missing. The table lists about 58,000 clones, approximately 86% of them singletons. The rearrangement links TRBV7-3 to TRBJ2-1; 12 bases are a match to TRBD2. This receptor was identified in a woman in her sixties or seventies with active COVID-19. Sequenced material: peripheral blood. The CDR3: CASSSRTSGNIAYNEQFF. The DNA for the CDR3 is TGTGCCAGCAGCTCTCGGACTAGCGGGAACATAGCTTACAATGAGCAGTTCTTC.